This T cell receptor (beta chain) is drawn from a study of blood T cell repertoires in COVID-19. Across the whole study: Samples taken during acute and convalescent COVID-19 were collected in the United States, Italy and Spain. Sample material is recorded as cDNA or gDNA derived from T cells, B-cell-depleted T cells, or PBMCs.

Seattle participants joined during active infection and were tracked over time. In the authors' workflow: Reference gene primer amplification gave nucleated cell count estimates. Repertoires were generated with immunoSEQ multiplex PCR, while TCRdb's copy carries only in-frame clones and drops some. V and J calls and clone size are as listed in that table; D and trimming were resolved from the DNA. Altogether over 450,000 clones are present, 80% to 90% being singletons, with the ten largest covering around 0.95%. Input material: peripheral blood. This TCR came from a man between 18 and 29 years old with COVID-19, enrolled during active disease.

CDR3 DNA: TGTGCCAGCAGCCCATTCGGGGGGACTGAAGCTTTCTTT. It codes for CASSPFGGTEAFF. The chain employs TRBV12-3 or TRBV12-4 and TRBJ1-1, with D possibly matching TRBD1 (5 bases). With 6 bases removed from V and 5 bases from J, the gap between germline ends came to 13 bases. The CDR3 length is 13 residues.